One and the same sample provided the 28 T cell receptor beta chains below, sequenced in a study of shared clonotypes between healthy human individuals. Using immunoSEQ multiplex PCR, the repertoire was profiled, and TCRdb retains in-frame clones only, with some absent. The sample yields about 92,000 clones, approximately 51% seen once. The sequenced sample consisted of PBMCs. The receptors were gathered from a woman aged 40 to 55 in good health. Some clones in this sample may be carry-over from other donors' samples.

The chain recombines TRBV5-1 with TRBJ2-7; 14 bases line up with TRBD2. The germline V gene encodes CDR1 SGHRS and CDR2 YFSETQ. The J segment lost 0 bases and the V segment lost 2 bases, leaving 4 bases of the junction unmatched. The length of the CDR3 is 17 residues. The CDR3 sequence is CASSFGTSGGSSYEQYF. The CDR3 coding sequence is TGCGCCAGCAGCTTTGGGACTAGCGGGGGTAGCTCCTACGAGCAGTACTTC.

There are a few counts of this clone. The V and J genes are TRBV28 and TRBJ2-4, with D hard to call. CDR1 and CDR2 (germline): MDHEN, SYDVKM. The CDR3 is 13 amino acids. Trimming pared 7 bases from V and 6 bases from J, leaving 13 bases between. The CDR3 protein is CASNGPFANIQYF. CDR3 nucleotides: TGTGCCAGCAACGGCCCGTTCGCAAACATTCAGTACTTC.

The J gene is TRBJ1-1, the V gene TRBV7-2; D gene uncertain. The CDR3 is made up of 13 amino acids. Trimming removed 3 bases from V and 1 base from J, with 6 bases in between. Germline CDR1 reads SGHTA; CDR2 reads FQGNSA. The CDR3 bases are TGTGCCAGCAGCTTTTGGGGGAACACTGAAGCTTTCTTT. Amino acid sequence: CASSFWGNTEAFF.

The chain couples TRBV6-4 to TRBJ2-1; 7 nucleotides align to TRBD1. Germline lookup yields CDR1 MRHNA and CDR2 SNTAGT. V was clipped by 5 bases and J by 4 bases; unmatched bases: 8. This CDR3 contains 15 residues. The CDR3 nucleotides are TGTGCCAGCAGTTATCAAGGGGGCGAATACAATGAGCAGTTCTTC. It translates to CASSYQGGEYNEQFF.

The chain links TRBV5-1 to TRBJ2-5; 13 nucleotides match TRBD2. Losses at the gene ends were 0 bases for V and 0 bases for J; bases not matched to a gene: 5. The germline V gene encodes CDR1 SGHRS and CDR2 YFSETQ. CDR3 length: 18 amino acids. CDR3 protein: CASSLGLAGGLYQETQYF. CDR3 coding DNA: TGCGCCAGCAGCTTGGGACTAGCGGGAGGACTGTACCAAGAGACCCAGTACTTC. Drawing the rest from reference TRBV5-1 and TRBJ2-5, the complete variable domain is KAGVTQTPRYLIKTRGQQVTLSCSPISGHRSVSWYQQTPGQGLQFLFEYFSETQRNKGNFPGRFSGRQFSNSRSEMNVSTLELGDSALYLCASSLGLAGGLYQETQYFGPGTRLLVL.

This chain connects TRBV19 to TRBJ1-1, with D possibly being TRBD1 (5 bases). Trimming removed 6 bases at V and 0 bases at J, with 14 bases between. This CDR3 has 15 residues. Germline V CDR1 and CDR2: LNHDA, SQIVND (reference sequence). Here the CDR3 DNA reads TGTGCCAGTAGCACGGCGGGACGGATGAACACTGAAGCTTTCTTT. Amino acids: CASSTAGRMNTEAFF.

This sequence joins TRBV4-3 and TRBJ1-3, with D possibly TRBD1 on 5 matching bases. The germline V and J ends were trimmed by 5 bases and 3 bases, with 11 bases remaining between them. Germline V CDR1 and CDR2: LGHNA, YSLEER. The CDR3 length is 14 residues. CDR3 coding DNA: TGCGCCAGCAGCTCAGGGAAAGGTGGAAACACCATATATTTT. Amino acids: CASSSGKGGNTIYF.

This chain links TRBV27 with TRBJ2-7, with 10 bases fitting TRBD1. CDR3 length: 15 amino acids. CDR1 and CDR2 from the germline V gene are MNHEY and SMNVEV (reference sequence). V shed 5 bases, J shed 1 base, and the junction held 5 bases outside the gene matches. The CDR3 DNA follows: TGTGCCAGCAGTAGACAGGGGGCAAGTTCCTACGAGCAGTACTTC. It codes for CASSRQGASSYEQYF.

This clone has just one count. This chain links TRBV7-9 with TRBJ1-1; D is ambiguous. V was shortened by 5 bases and J by 4 bases, with 5 bases between the two germline ends. The CDR3 length is 11 residues. Germline assignment: CDR1 SEHNR and CDR2 FQNEAQ (reference sequence). CDR3 DNA: TGTGCCAGCAGCCAGGCCACTGAAGCTTTCTTT. Amino acid sequence: CASSQATEAFF.

This clone came up once. The chain links TRBV19 to TRBJ2-1; the match to TRBD2 covers 11 bases. Germline V gives CDR1 LNHDA, CDR2 SQIVND (reference sequence). The CDR3 covers 15 residues. The junction had 5 bases not matched to a gene; V was cut back by 6 bases and J by 4 bases. CDR3 amino acids: CASRDSGRAYNEQFF. In nucleotides, the CDR3 is TGTGCCAGTAGGGATAGCGGGAGGGCTTACAATGAGCAGTTCTTC.

The genes are TRBV4-2 and TRBJ2-2, with D perhaps being TRBD1 or TRBD2 (6 bases each). The CDR3 is made up of 17 amino acids. V lost 1 base, J lost 0 bases, and 12 bases lay in between. Germline CDR1 reads LGHNA; CDR2 reads YNFKEQ. CDR3 sequence reads: CASSQVRGAANTGELFF. Here the CDR3 DNA reads TGTGCCAGCAGCCAAGTTAGGGGGGCAGCGAACACCGGGGAGCTGTTTTTT.

As to this clone: A far larger clone is a single base away, which makes a read error likely. The chain couples TRBV30 to TRBJ2-4; D is possibly TRBD1 or TRBD2 (5 bases each). CDR3 length: 13 residues. Germline CDR1 is GTSNPN and CDR2 is SVGIG (reference sequence). CDR3 loop: CAWSVRGGNVQYF. DNA for the CDR3: TGTGCCTGGAGTGTACGTGGGGGAAACGTTCAGTACTTC.

This clone occurred a few times. The V call is TRBV5-4, the J call TRBJ2-2; TRBD1 aligns across 7 bases. V lost 4 bases, J lost 4 bases, and 4 bases stayed unmatched. The CDR3 is 14 residues long. Germline V gene data show CDR1 as SGHNT and CDR2 as YYREEE (reference sequence). CDR3 residues: CASSDTGVTGELFF. CDR3 coding DNA: TGTGCCAGCAGCGATACAGGGGTCACCGGGGAGCTGTTTTTT.

This clone was seen repeatedly, ten times or more. The chain has TRBV28 and TRBJ1-4; 8 bases are a match to TRBD1. The germline V gene has CDR1 MDHEN and CDR2 SYDVKM. The CDR3 runs 15 residues. Losses at the gene ends were 5 bases for V and 7 bases for J; bases not matched to a gene: 9. CDR3 in DNA: TGTGCCAGCAGTACCGACAGGGGTTGGGGTGAAAAACTGTTTTTT. Its protein is CASSTDRGWGEKLFF.

This chain connects TRBV27 to TRBJ2-7; the D gene could be TRBD1 or TRBD2 (5 bases each). Trimming pared 9 bases from V and 2 bases from J, leaving 20 bases between. The CDR3 is 15 residues long. Germline V gives CDR1 MNHEY, CDR2 SMNVEV (reference sequence). This CDR3 reads CASPTPGRPAYEQYF. The CDR3 region has the DNA TGTGCCAGTCCAACACCGGGACGTCCTGCCTACGAGCAGTACTTC.

As regards this clone: Other DNA sequences in this specimen translate into the identical CDR3. This chain joins TRBV30 and TRBJ2-3, with D possibly matching TRBD2 (5 bases). V lost 2 bases and J 0 bases, leaving 12 bases between the germline ends. CDR3 length: 15 residues. The germline V gene has CDR1 GTSNPN and CDR2 SVGIG (reference sequence). The CDR3 DNA is TGTGCCTGGAGTTTGGTAGCGCCTAGCACAGATACGCAGTATTTT. Its translation is CAWSLVAPSTDTQYF. Using reference TRBV30 and TRBJ2-3 for the parts outside the CDR3, the full variable domain is SQTIHQWPATLVQPVGSPLSLECTVEGTSNPNLYWYRQAAGRGLQLLFYSVGIGQISSEVPQNLSASRPQDRQFILSSKKLLLSDSGFYLCAWSLVAPSTDTQYFGPGTRLTVL.

The chain couples TRBV30 to TRBJ2-5; D may be TRBD2 (5 bases). This CDR3 spans 13 amino acids. V shed 2 bases and J shed 1 base, with 8 bases lying between them. The germline V gene has CDR1 GTSNPN and CDR2 SVGIG (reference sequence). CDR3 nucleotide sequence: TGTGCCTGGAGTAACGGGGTCCAAGAGACCCAGTACTTC. Its protein is CAWSNGVQETQYF.

This clone appeared a few times. The V and J genes are TRBV27 and TRBJ1-4; no clear D. Germline CDR1 MNHEY, CDR2 SMNVEV (reference sequence). The CDR3 has 14 residues. Trimming took off 2 bases at V and 1 base at J, with 5 bases between the two ends. The CDR3 loop reads CASSLEGTNEKLFF. In nucleotides, the CDR3 is TGTGCCAGCAGTTTAGAGGGAACTAATGAAAAACTGTTTTTT.

There are a few counts of this clone. Other DNA variants within this sample encode the same CDR3. The rearrangement uses TRBV15 and TRBJ2-6, with D tentatively TRBD2 (6 bases). The V and J ends lost 1 base and 4 bases respectively, with 11 bases between them. This CDR3 spans 16 amino acids. CDR1 is LNHNV and CDR2 is YYDKDF in the germline V gene (reference sequence). In DNA form, the CDR3 reads TGTGCCACCAGCAGAGGCGGGGCGCGGGGGGCCAACGTCCTGACTTTC. Amino acids: CATSRGGARGANVLTF.

This chain joins TRBV7-3 and TRBJ2-3; the match to TRBD1 covers 7 bases. The junction had 4 bases not matched to a gene; V was cut back by 3 bases and J by 1 base. CDR1 and CDR2 from the germline V gene are SGHTA and FQGTGA. This CDR3 is 15 amino acids long. The CDR3 coding sequence is TGTGCCAGCAGCTTCTATGGACAGGGCACAGATACGCAGTATTTT. Protein: CASSFYGQGTDTQYF. Supplemented by reference TRBV7-3 and TRBJ2-3, the full variable domain reads GAGVSQTPSNKVTEKGKYVELRCDPISGHTALYWYRQSLGQGPEFLIYFQGTGAADDSGLPNDRFFAVRPEGSVSTLKIQRTERGDSAVYLCASSFYGQGTDTQYFGPGTRLTVL.

This sequence joins TRBV6-1 and TRBJ2-3; possible D gene TRBD2, 6 bases. The CDR3 covers 13 residues. Germline V gives CDR1 MNHNS, CDR2 SASEGT. Trimming removed 10 bases at V and 4 bases at J, with 15 bases between. CDR3 DNA sequence: TGTGCCACCGGGGCTTCTAGCGCAGATACGCAGTATTTT. It yields the protein CATGASSADTQYF.

The V call is TRBV18, the J call TRBJ1-5; possible D gene TRBD1, 5 bases. The germline CDR1 and CDR2 sequences are KGHSH and LQKENI. V lost 3 bases to trimming and J lost 0 bases, with 12 bases between them. The CDR3 extends over 16 amino acids. CDR3 nucleotide sequence: TGTGCCAGCTCACCGGGCAGGGCCTCTAGCAATCAGCCCCAGCATTTT. Its protein is CASSPGRASSNQPQHF. The full variable domain, in which reference TRBV18 and TRBJ1-5 provide the parts outside the CDR3, is NAGVMQNPRHLVRRRGQEARLRCSPMKGHSHVYWYRQLPEEGLKFMVYLQKENIIDESGMPKERFSAEFPKEGPSILRIQQVVRGDSAAYFCASSPGRASSNQPQHFGDGTRLSIL.

This rearrangement joins TRBV9 to TRBJ1-6, with D possibly being TRBD1 (5 bases). The CDR3 has 16 residues. Per the germline V gene, CDR1 is SGDLS and CDR2 is YYNGEE. Trimming pared 4 bases from V and 2 bases from J, leaving 13 bases between. DNA of the CDR3: TGTGCCAGCAGCCCCTCGGGGGACGCCTATAATTCACCCCTCCACTTT. Its translation: CASSPSGDAYNSPLHF.

This clone came up a few times. This chain connects TRBV29-1 to TRBJ1-3; D unclear. CDR1 and CDR2 (germline): SQVTM, ANQGSEA. Trimming pared 7 bases from V and 0 bases from J, leaving 10 bases between. CDR3 size: 13 residues. CDR3 DNA sequence: TGCAGCGCCGCCGGCCACTCTGGAAACACCATATATTTT. Translated: CSAAGHSGNTIYF.

The rearrangement uses TRBV29-1 and TRBJ2-5, with D possibly being TRBD1 (5 bases). TRBJ2-7 matches the DNA end more closely, so the J call is doubtful. This CDR3 has 12 amino acids. CDR1 and CDR2 from the germline V gene are SQVTM and ANQGSEA. CDR3 nucleotides: TGCAGCGCTCAGGGAAGCTCCTACGAGCAGTACTTC. This encodes CSAQGSSYEQYF.

This chain's CDR3 is CASSYSPTASYEQYF. CDR3 sequence (DNA): TGTGCCAGCAGTTACTCCCCCACAGCCTCCTACGAGCAGTACTTC. The chain links TRBV6-6 to TRBJ2-7; no clear D. CDR3 length: 15 amino acids. CDR1 is MNHNY, CDR2 SVGAGI, per germline (reference sequence). V lost 0 bases to trimming and J lost 0 bases, with 9 bases between them.

This clone was seen more than once but under ten times. The J gene is TRBJ2-5, the V gene TRBV2; 10 nucleotides align to TRBD2. The CDR3 spans 14 residues. Per the germline V gene, CDR1 is SNHLY and CDR2 is FYNNEI. With V trimmed by 6 bases and J by 4 bases, 5 bases remained unmatched. The CDR3 DNA sequence: TGTGCCAGCAGCGTAGCGGGAGGTCGAGAGACCCAGTACTTC. It translates to CASSVAGGRETQYF.

The DNA of the CDR3 is TGTGCCACCAGCAGGGGCTCTGGCAACTACGAGCAGTACTTC. It translates to CATSRGSGNYEQYF. The chain employs TRBV15 and TRBJ2-7; D is ambiguous. The V and J ends lost 3 bases and 3 bases respectively, with 12 bases between them. Germline loops: CDR1 LNHNV, CDR2 YYDKDF (reference sequence). The length of the CDR3 is 14 residues.